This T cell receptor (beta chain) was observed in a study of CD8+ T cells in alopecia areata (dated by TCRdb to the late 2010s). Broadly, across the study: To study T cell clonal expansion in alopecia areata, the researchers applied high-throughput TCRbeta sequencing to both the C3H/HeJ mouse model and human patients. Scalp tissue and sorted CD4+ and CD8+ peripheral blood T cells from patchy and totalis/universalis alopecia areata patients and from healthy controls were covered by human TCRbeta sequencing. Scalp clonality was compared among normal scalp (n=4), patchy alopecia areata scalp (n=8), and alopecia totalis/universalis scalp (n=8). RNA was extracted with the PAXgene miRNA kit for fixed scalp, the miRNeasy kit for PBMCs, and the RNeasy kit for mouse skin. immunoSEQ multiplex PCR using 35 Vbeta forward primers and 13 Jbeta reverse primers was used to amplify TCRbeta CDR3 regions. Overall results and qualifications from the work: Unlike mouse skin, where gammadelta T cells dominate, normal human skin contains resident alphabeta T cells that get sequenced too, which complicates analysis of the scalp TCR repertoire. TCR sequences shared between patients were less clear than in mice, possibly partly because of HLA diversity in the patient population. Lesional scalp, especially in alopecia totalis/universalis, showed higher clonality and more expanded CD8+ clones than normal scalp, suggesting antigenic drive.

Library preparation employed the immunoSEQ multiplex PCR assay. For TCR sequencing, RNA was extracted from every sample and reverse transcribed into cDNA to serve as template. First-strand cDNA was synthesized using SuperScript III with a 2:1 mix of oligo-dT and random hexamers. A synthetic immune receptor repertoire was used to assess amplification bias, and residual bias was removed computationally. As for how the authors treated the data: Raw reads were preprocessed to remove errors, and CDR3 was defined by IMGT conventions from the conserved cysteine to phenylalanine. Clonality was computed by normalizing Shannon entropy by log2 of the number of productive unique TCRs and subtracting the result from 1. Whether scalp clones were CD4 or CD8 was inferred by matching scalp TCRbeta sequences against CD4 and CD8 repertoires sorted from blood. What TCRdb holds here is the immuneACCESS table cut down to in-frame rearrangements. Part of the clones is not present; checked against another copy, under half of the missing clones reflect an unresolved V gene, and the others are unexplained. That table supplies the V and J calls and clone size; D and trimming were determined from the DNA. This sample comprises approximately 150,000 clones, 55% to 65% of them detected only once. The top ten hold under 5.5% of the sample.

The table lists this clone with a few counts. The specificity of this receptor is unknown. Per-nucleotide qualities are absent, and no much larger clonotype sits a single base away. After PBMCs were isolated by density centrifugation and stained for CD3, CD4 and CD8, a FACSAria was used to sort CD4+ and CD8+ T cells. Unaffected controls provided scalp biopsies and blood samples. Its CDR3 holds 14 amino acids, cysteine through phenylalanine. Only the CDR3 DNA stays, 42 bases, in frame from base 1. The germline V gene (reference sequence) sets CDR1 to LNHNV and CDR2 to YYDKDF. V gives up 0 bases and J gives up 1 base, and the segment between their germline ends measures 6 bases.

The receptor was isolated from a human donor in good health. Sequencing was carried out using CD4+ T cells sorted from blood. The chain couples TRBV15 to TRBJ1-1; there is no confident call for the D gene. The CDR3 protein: CATSRDTANTEAFF. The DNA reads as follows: TGTGCCACCAGCAGAGATACGGCGAACACTGAAGCTTTCTTT.